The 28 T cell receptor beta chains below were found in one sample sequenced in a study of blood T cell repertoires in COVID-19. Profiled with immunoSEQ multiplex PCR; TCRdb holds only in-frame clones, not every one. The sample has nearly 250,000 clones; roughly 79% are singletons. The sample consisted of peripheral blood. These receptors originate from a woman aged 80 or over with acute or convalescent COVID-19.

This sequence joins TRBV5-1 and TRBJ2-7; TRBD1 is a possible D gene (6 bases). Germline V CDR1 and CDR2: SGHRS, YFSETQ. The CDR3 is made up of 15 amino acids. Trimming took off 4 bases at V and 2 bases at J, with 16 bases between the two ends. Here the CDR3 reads CASSLGTSFAYEQYF. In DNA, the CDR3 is TGCGCCAGCAGCCTCGGGACATCATTTGCCTACGAGCAGTACTTC.

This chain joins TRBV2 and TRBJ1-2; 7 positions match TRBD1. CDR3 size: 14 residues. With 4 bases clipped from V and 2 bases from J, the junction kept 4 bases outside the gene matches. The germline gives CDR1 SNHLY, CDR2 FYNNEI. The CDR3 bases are TGTGCCAGCAGTGGGACAGGTTTGAACTATGGCTACACCTTC. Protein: CASSGTGLNYGYTF.

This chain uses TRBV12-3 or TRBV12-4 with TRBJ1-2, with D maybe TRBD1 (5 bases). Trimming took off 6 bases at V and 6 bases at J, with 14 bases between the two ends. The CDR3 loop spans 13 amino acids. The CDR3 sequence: CASSLQGSDGYTF. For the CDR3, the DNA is TGTGCCAGCAGCCTTCAGGGCTCTGATGGCTACACCTTC.

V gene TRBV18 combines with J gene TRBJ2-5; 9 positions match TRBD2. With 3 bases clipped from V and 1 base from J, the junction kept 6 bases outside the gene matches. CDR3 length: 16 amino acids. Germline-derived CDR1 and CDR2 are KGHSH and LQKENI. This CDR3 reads CASSPGSGSFQETQYF. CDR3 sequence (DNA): TGTGCCAGCTCACCGGGTAGCGGGAGCTTCCAAGAGACCCAGTACTTC. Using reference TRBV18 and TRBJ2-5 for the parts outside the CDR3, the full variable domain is NAGVMQNPRHLVRRRGQEARLRCSPMKGHSHVYWYRQLPEEGLKFMVYLQKENIIDESGMPKERFSAEFPKEGPSILRIQQVVRGDSAAYFCASSPGSGSFQETQYFGPGTRLLVL.

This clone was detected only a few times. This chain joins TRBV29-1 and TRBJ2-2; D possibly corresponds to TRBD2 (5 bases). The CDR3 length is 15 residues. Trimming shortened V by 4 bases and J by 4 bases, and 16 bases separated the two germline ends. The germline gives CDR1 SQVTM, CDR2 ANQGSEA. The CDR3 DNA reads TGCAGCGTTGTTTTCCGGGGAATTAGCACCGGGGAGCTGTTTTTT. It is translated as CSVVFRGISTGELFF.

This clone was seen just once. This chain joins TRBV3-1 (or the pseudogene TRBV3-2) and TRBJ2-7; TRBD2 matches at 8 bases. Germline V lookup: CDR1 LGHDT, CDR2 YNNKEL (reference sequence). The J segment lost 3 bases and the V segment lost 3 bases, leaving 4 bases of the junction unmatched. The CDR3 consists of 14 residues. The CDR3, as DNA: TGTGCCAGCAGCCACATAGCGGGGTTCTACGAGCAGTACTTC. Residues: CASSHIAGFYEQYF.

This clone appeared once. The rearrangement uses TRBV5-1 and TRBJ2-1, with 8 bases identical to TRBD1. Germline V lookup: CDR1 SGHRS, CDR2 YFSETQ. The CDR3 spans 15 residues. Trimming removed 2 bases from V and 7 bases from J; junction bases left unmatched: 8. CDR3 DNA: TGCGCCAGCAGCTTTGGGCAGGGGGCCAAAAATGAGCAGTTCTTC. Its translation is CASSFGQGAKNEQFF.

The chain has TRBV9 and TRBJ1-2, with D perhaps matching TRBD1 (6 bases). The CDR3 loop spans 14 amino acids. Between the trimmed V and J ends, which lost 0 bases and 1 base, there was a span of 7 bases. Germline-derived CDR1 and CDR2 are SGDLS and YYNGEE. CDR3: CASSVARGNYGYTF. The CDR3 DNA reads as TGTGCCAGCAGCGTAGCCAGGGGTAACTATGGCTACACCTTC.

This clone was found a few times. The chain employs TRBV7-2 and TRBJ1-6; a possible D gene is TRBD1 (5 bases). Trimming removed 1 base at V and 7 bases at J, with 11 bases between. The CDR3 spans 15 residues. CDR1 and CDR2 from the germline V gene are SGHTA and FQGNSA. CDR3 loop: CASSLGGSGNSPLHF. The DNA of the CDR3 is TGTGCCAGCAGCTTAGGAGGTTCAGGGAATTCACCCCTCCACTTT.

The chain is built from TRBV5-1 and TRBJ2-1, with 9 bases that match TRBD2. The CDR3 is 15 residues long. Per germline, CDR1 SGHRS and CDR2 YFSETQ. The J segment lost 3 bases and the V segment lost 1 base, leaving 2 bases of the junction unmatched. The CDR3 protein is CASSLPSGDYNEQFF. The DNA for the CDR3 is TGCGCCAGCAGCTTGCCTAGCGGGGACTACAATGAGCAGTTCTTC.

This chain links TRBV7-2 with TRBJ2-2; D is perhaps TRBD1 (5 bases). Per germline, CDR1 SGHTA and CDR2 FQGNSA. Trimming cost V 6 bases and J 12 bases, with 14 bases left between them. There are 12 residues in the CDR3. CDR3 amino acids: CASRESTVKLFF. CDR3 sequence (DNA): TGTGCCAGCAGGGAGTCGACAGTGAAGCTGTTTTTT. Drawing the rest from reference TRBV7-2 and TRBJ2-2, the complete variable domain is GAGVSQSPSNKVTEKGKDVELRCDPISGHTALYWYRQSLGQGLEFLIYFQGNSAPDKSGLPSDRFSAERTGGSVSTLTIQRTQQEDSAVYLCASRESTVKLFFGEGSRLTVL.

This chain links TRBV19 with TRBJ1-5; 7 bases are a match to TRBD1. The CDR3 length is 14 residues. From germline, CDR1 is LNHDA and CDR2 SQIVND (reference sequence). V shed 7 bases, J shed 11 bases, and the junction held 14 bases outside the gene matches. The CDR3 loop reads CASTFPGQISSQHF. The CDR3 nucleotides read TGTGCCAGTACCTTTCCGGGACAGATCTCATCCCAGCATTTT.

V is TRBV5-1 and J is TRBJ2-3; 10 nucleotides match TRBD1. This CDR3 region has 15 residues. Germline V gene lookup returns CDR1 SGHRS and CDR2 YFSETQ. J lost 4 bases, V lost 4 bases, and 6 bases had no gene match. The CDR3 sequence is CASSPGQGGPDTQYF. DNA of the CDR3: TGCGCCAGCAGCCCTGGACAGGGGGGCCCAGATACGCAGTATTTT.

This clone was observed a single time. The DNA for the CDR3 is TGTGCCAGCAGCTTAACCGGGACTAGCGGGGGTCTGGAGCAGTACTTC. Its translation is CASSLTGTSGGLEQYF. V gene TRBV7-2 combines with J gene TRBJ2-7; 14 nucleotides align to TRBD2. This CDR3 contains 16 residues. The J segment lost 7 bases and the V segment lost 2 bases, leaving 7 bases of the junction unmatched. Germline CDR1 is SGHTA and CDR2 is FQGNSA.

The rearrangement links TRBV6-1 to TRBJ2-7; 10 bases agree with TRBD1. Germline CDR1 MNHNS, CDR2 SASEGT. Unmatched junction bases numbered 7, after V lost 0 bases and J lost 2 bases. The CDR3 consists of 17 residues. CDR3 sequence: CASSEASRTGGTYEQYF. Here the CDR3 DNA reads TGTGCCAGCAGTGAAGCGTCCCGGACAGGGGGAACCTACGAGCAGTACTTC.

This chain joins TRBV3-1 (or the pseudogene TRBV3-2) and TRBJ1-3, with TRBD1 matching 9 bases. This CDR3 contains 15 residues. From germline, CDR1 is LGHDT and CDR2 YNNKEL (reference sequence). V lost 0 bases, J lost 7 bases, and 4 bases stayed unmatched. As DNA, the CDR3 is TGTGCCAGCAGCCAAGAGGGACAGGGAAGGAACACCATATATTTT. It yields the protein CASSQEGQGRNTIYF.

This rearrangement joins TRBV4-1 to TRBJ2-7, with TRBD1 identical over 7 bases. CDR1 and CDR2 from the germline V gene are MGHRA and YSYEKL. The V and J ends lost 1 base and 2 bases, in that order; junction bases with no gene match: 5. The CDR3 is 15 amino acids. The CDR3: CASSQAGTAAYEQYF. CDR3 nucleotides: TGCGCCAGCAGCCAAGCCGGGACAGCGGCCTACGAGCAGTACTTC.

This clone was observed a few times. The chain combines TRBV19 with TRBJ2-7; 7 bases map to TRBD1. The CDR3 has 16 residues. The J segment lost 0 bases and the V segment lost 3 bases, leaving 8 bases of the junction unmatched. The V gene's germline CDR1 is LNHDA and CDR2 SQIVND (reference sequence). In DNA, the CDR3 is TGTGCCAGTAGTATGCAAGGGGGCTCAAGCTCCTACGAGCAGTACTTC. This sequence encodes CASSMQGGSSSYEQYF.

The CDR3 DNA reads TGCGCCAGCAGCTTTGAGAGCTATGGCTACACCTTC. Amino acid sequence: CASSFESYGYTF. The chain carries TRBV5-1 and TRBJ1-2; D not resolved. The CDR3 loop spans 12 amino acids. Germline V CDR1 and CDR2: SGHRS, YFSETQ. Deletions cut 2 bases from V and 4 bases from J, with 6 bases between.

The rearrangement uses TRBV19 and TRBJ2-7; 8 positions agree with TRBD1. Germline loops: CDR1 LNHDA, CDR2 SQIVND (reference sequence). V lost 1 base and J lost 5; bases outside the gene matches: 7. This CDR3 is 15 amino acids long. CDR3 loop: CASSIGGGQGHEQYF. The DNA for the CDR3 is TGTGCCAGTAGTATAGGTGGTGGACAGGGCCACGAGCAGTACTTC.

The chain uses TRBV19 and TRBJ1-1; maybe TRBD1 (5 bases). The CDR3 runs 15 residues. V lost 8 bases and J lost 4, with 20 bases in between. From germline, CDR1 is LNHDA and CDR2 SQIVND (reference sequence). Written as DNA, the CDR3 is TGTGCCAGTGGCCCAGGGTGGTTTTCTGTCACTGAAGCTTTCTTT. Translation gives CASGPGWFSVTEAFF.

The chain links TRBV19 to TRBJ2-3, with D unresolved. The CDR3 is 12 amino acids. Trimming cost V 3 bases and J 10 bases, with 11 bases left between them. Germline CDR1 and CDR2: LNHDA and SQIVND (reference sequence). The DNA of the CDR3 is TGTGCCAGTAGTATGTCTAGTACGGCGCAGTATTTT. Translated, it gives CASSMSSTAQYF.

This CDR3 reads CATSTRTSSYNEQFF. The CDR3 DNA reads TGTGCCACCAGCACCAGGACTAGCTCCTACAATGAGCAGTTCTTC. The chain couples TRBV15 to TRBJ2-1; 7 positions agree with TRBD2. Germline trimming cut 4 bases from V and 0 bases from J; bases unmatched to any gene: 3. CDR3 length: 15 amino acids. Per the germline V gene, CDR1 is LNHNV and CDR2 is YYDKDF (reference sequence).

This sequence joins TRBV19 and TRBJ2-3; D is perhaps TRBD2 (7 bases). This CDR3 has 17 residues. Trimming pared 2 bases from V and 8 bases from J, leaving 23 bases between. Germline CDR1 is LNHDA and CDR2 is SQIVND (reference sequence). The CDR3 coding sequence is TGTGCCAGTAGTATACCCCAGGGAGCGGGGCAGGGGCGTACGCAGTATTTT. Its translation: CASSIPQGAGQGRTQYF. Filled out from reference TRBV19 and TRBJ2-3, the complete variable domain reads DGGITQSPKYLFRKEGQNVTLSCEQNLNHDAMYWYRQDPGQGLRLIYYSQIVNDFQKGDIAEGYSVSREKKESFPLTVTSAQKNPTAFYLCASSIPQGAGQGRTQYFGPGTRLTVL.

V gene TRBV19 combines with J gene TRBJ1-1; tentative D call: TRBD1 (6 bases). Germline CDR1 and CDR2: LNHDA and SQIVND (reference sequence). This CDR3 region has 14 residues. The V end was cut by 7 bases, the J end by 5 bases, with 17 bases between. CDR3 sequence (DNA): TGTGCCAGTACTCAGTCGGGGGGCTATACTGAAGCTTTCTTT. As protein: CASTQSGGYTEAFF.

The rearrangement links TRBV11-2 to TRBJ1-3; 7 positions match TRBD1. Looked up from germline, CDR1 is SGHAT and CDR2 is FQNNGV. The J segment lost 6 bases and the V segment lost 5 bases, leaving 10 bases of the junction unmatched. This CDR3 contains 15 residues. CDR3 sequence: CASSARGQSTNTIYF. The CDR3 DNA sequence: TGTGCCAGCAGCGCCCGGGGACAGTCGACAAACACCATATATTTT.

The CDR3 nucleotides are TGCGCCAGCAGCGTGGGGCGCGGGACTAGCGGTATACCTTCTGAGCAGTACTTC. Amino acid sequence: CASSVGRGTSGIPSEQYF. The V and J genes are TRBV5-1 and TRBJ2-7; the match to TRBD2 covers 11 bases. Trimming cost V 4 bases and J 7 bases; bases outside gene matches: 19. The germline V gene has CDR1 SGHRS and CDR2 YFSETQ. The CDR3 extends over 18 amino acids.

CDR3 in DNA: TGTGCCAGCAGCTTAGTCGTCACCGGGGAGCTGTTTTTT. Its protein product is CASSLVVTGELFF. The rearrangement links TRBV11-2 to TRBJ2-2; D gene unclear. Trimming left V 1 base short and J 4 bases short, with 4 bases between. Germline V gene lookup returns CDR1 SGHAT and CDR2 FQNNGV. The CDR3 sequence is 13 residues long.